Listed below are T cell receptor beta chains from one sample, sequenced in a study of Graves' ophthalmopathy and Graves' hyperthyroidism. TCRdb called the multiplex PCR reads again in MiXCR, with one record for every CDR3 protein. Among 400,000 to 450,000 distinct CDR3 sequences listed, around 20% were seen once. The sample was peripheral blood. These receptors were obtained from a woman between 18 and 29 years old with stable Graves' hyperthyroidism. CDR3s include the opening cysteine and the closing phenylalanine or tryptophan. A D gene is named only where the DNA matches it firmly. A row's size may be missing; if present it is once, few, many or a size class.

>.|TRBJ2-7|many|TRBV10-2
CASSHMLGEQYF
>TRBD2|TRBJ2-5|many|TRBV10-3
CAISSTSGSMGETQYF
>TRBD1|TRBJ2-7|many|TRBV28
CASSSPDRPAYEQYF
>.|TRBJ1-1|.|TRBV5-1
CASSSYRGSDTEAFF
>TRBD2|TRBJ2-5|many|TRBV12-3/TRBV12-4
CASSGTSGSRKSPRETQYF
>.|TRBJ1-1|.|TRBV7-9
CASRNPGPRDTEAFF
>.|TRBJ1-3|many|TRBV30
CAWTPTSLVGNTIYF
>TRBD1|TRBJ2-7|many|TRBV13
CASSLGQGVDEQYF
>TRBD1|TRBJ2-2|many|TRBV4-2
CASSQDRTGGITGELFF
>TRBD1|TRBJ1-1|.|TRBV12-3/TRBV12-4
CASSFWTGAGTEAFF
>TRBD1|TRBJ1-5|many|TRBV12-3/TRBV12-4
CASSFRDSLYSNQPQHF
>.|TRBJ1-1|.|TRBV7-2
CASRGQQKNTEAFF
>.|TRBJ2-6|many|TRBV4-2
CASSLYRVSGANVLTF
>TRBD1|TRBJ2-2|.|TRBV19
CASRTDRANTGELFF
>.|TRBJ2-6|many|TRBV27
CASSLVAGHGANVLTF
>.|TRBJ1-2|.|TRBV6-1
CAISATENYGYTF
>TRBD1|TRBJ1-3|.|TRBV7-8
CASSLDRSGNTIYF
>.|TRBJ1-5|.|TRBV30
CASNPRGLGQPQHF
>.|TRBJ2-7|.|TRBV12-3/TRBV12-4
CASSLGTYSYEQYF
>.|TRBJ1-1|many|TRBV6-1
CASTGTRANTEAFF
>TRBD1|TRBJ1-1|.|TRBV5-1
CASSRTGSENTEAFF
>TRBD1|TRBJ2-7|.|TRBV12-3/TRBV12-4
CASSLMDRVHEQYF
>TRBD1|TRBJ2-2|many|TRBV20-1
CSATRTGATGELFF
>.|TRBJ2-7|.|TRBV6-5
CASSYSRDSTYEQYF
>.|TRBJ2-5|few|TRBV3-1
CASSQAQIRQETQYF
>.|TRBJ2-5|few|TRBV2
CASSDRKVAKETQYF